This TCR beta chain comes out of a study of human T cells and chemical hapten exposure. The time point: patch test 1, 2 weeks after DPC sensitization. Treatment denoted: therapeutic diphenylcyclopropenone sensitization with weekly scalp DPC. The CDR3 sequence is 11 residues long. V lost 3 bases, J lost 2 bases, and 2 bases lay in between. CDR1 ENHRY and CDR2 SYGVKD come from the germline V gene. A single record per CDR3 protein comes from TCRdb applying MiXCR to the RACE reads. The data show more than 80,000 distinct CDR3 sequences, around 7.8% seen once. This clonotype was found a few times. The material was whole blood, obtained in connection with sensitization to the hapten diphenylcyclopropenone (DPC). This chain connects TRBV10-3 to TRBJ2-7; D unresolved. The receptor comes from a woman aged 25 to 39 with alopecia areata. Some clones in this sample may be carry-over from other donors' samples. The CDR3 region is CAISDTYEQYF. The DNA of the CDR3 is TGTGCCATCAGTGACACCTACGAGCAGTACTTC.